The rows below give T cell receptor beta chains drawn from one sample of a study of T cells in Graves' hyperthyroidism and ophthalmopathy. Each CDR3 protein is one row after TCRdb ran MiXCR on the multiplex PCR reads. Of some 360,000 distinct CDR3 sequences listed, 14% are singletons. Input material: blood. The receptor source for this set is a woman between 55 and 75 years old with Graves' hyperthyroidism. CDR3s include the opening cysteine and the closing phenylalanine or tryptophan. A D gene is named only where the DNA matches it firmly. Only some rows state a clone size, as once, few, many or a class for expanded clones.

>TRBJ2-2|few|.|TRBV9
CASSVWNSAYTGELFF
TGTGCCAGCAGCGTATGGAATTCAGCGTACACCGGGGAGCTGTTTTTT
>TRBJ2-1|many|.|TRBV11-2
CASSKFGLGSNSYNEQFF
TGTGCCAGCAGCAAGTTCGGTTTGGGGAGCAATTCCTACAATGAGCAGTTCTTC
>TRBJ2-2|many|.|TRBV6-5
CASSYRASNTGELFF
TGTGCCAGCAGTTACCGGGCCTCGAACACCGGGGAGCTGTTTTTT
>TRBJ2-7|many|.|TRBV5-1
CASSQGRHEQYF
TGCGCCAGCAGCCAGGGAAGGCACGAGCAGTACTTC
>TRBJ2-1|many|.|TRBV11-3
CASSLIGAPYNEQFF
TGTGCCAGCAGCTTAATAGGGGCTCCCTACAATGAGCAGTTCTTC
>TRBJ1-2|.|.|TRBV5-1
CASSLGTAESMGYTF
TGCGCCAGCAGCTTAGGCACAGCCGAATCCATGGGCTACACCTTC
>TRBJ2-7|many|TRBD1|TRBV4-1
CASLLGQGRSSEQYF
TGCGCCAGCCTACTGGGACAGGGCCGATCTAGCGAGCAGTACTTC
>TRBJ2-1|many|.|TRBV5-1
CASSLVGGFYNEQFF
TGCGCCAGCAGCTTGGTCGGGGGCTTCTACAATGAGCAGTTCTTC
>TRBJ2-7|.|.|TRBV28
CASRSDLGAQGDYEQYF
TGTGCCAGCAGGTCTGATCTGGGGGCACAGGGAGACTACGAGCAGTACTTC
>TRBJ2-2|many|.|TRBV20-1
CSARDRQTNTGELFF
TGCAGTGCTAGAGATCGGCAGACGAACACCGGGGAGCTGTTTTTT
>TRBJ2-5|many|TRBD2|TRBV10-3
CAITAGVGETQYF
TGTGCCATCACGGCGGGAGTTGGGGAGACCCAGTACTTC
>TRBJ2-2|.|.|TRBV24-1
CATSDLQVGGELFF
TGTGCCACCAGTGATTTGCAAGTCGGCGGGGAGCTGTTTTTT
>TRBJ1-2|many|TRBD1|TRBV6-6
CASSYSHQGGFYGYTF
TGTGCCAGCAGTTACTCACATCAGGGGGGGTTCTATGGCTACACCTTC
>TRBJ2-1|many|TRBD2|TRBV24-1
CATSDPSAGGRYNEQFF
TGTGCCACCAGTGATCCCTCAGCGGGAGGGCGCTACAATGAGCAGTTCTTC
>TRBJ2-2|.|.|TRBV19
CASSGTNTGELFF
TGTGCCAGTTCTGGAACGAACACCGGGGAGCTGTTTTTT
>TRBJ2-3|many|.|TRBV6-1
CASKSGSTDTQYF
TGTGCCAGCAAAAGCGGGAGCACAGATACGCAGTATTTT
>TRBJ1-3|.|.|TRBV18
CASSNDKTSGNTIYF
TGTGCCAGCTCAAACGACAAGACCTCTGGAAACACCATATATTTT
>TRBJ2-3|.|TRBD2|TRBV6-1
CASSPRLARLTDTQYF
TGTGCCAGCAGTCCCCGACTAGCGAGGCTAACAGATACGCAGTATTTT
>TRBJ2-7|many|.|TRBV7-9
CASSASVGKGVYEQYF
TGTGCCAGCAGCGCGAGTGTGGGGAAAGGAGTCTACGAGCAGTACTTC
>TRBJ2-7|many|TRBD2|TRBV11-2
CASSLAPGLQYEQYF
TGTGCCAGCAGCCTTGCACCGGGACTACAATACGAGCAGTACTTC
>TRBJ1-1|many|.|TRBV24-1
CATRDTWNTEAFF
TGTGCCACCCGGGACACTTGGAACACTGAAGCTTTCTTT
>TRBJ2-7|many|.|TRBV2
CASSDPNSAYEQYF
TGTGCCAGCAGTGACCCTAATTCGGCCTACGAGCAGTACTTC